This T cell receptor beta chain originates from a study of blood T cell repertoires in COVID-19. V was clipped by 4 bases and J by 3 bases, with 13 bases between them. From germline, CDR1 is SGHTA and CDR2 FQGNSA. This CDR3 comprises 14 residues. Data came from immunoSEQ multiplex PCR; TCRdb stores just in-frame clones and leaves some out. The profile shows about 380,000 clones, 85% of them singletons. The rearrangement joins TRBV7-2 to TRBJ2-7; D is unclear. Sequenced: peripheral blood. The source is a woman aged 18-35 years with acute or convalescent COVID-19. As DNA, the CDR3 is TGTGCCAGCAGCTCCACCAGACGGAGCTACGAGCAGTACTTC. Residues: CASSSTRRSYEQYF.